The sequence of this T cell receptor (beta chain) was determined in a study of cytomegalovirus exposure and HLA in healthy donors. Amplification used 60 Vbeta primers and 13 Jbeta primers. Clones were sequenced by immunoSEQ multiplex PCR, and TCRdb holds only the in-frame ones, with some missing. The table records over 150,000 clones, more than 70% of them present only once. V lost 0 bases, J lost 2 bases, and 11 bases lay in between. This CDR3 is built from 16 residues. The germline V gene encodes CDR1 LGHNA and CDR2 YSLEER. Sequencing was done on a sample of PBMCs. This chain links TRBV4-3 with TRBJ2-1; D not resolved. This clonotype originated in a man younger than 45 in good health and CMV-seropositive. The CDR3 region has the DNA TGCGCCAGCAGCCAAGATTTGGTCCAGGCCTACAATGAGCAGTTCTTC. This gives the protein CASSQDLVQAYNEQFF.